This section outlines one TCR beta chain sequence together with its context. The same CDR3 can be traced to other DNA sequences in this sample. The V gene lost 0 bases and the J gene lost 1 base, with 10 bases spanning the gap. The germline V gene has CDR1 SGDLS and CDR2 YYNGEE. CDR3 length: 15 residues. These data originate in a study of shared clonotypes between healthy human individuals. Clones were read by immunoSEQ multiplex PCR, and TCRdb kept only the in-frame ones, dropping some. Among about 2.3 million clones listed, roughly 90% were seen once. The receptor comes from a man aged 18 to 29 in good health. Some clones in this sample may be carry-over from other donors' samples. The chain couples TRBV9 to TRBJ2-5, with D possibly being TRBD1 (8 bases). The material sequenced was naive CD4+ T cells from PBMCs. The subset denotes: CD45RA+ positively selected. As DNA, the CDR3 is TGTGCCAGCAGCGTAGACAGGGGGGGCCAAGAGACCCAGTACTTC. It specifies CASSVDRGGQETQYF.